The following is a T cell receptor (beta chain) sequence with its context. The data originate from a study of T cell responses to AZD1222 COVID-19 vaccine. Sequenced by immunoSEQ multiplex PCR; TCRdb stores in-frame clones only, minus some. The sample records 35,000 to 45,000 clones, approximately 88% being singletons. This sample comprised peripheral blood, obtained 28 days after the second AZD1222 dose. This receptor was obtained from an adult who received the AZD1222 COVID-19 vaccine.

The chain's CDR3 is CASSLAGAGELFF. CDR3 nucleotide sequence: TGTGCCAGCAGCCTCGCCGGGGCCGGGGAGCTGTTTTTT. J is TRBJ2-2 and V is TRBV3-1 (or the pseudogene TRBV3-2); possible D gene TRBD2, 5 bases. Germline CDR1 reads LGHDT; CDR2 reads YNNKEL (reference sequence). V was clipped by 4 bases and J by 6 bases, with 9 bases between them. The CDR3 extends over 13 amino acids.